This entry lists 28 T cell receptor beta chains sequenced from one sample in a study of T-cell memory formation after mild COVID-19. TCRdb recomputed calls from the 5' RACE reads with MiXCR, one row per CDR3 protein. Among some 290,000 distinct CDR3 sequences listed, about 17% were seen once. Sequencing used PBMCs or a T cell subset sorted from them (not recorded which). Every receptor here comes from a man between 18 and 35 years old who had mild COVID-19 (a few samples of this study predate the infection). Cell type and time point are not known.

This clonotype was found a few times. CDR3 protein: CASSSWTANTEAFF. In DNA, the CDR3 is TGTGCCAGCAGCAGTTGGACAGCGAACACTGAAGCTTTCTTT. V is TRBV7-9 and J is TRBJ1-1; possibly TRBD1 for D (6 bases). Germline V gives CDR1 SEHNR, CDR2 FQNEAQ (reference sequence). This CDR3 has 14 amino acids. V was trimmed by 5 bases and J by 1 base, leaving 11 bases between them.

The table lists this clonotype with many counts. The chain uses TRBV7-8 and TRBJ2-5, with 7 bases fitting TRBD1. Germline CDR1 SGHVS, CDR2 FQNEAQ. CDR3 length: 14 residues. The V segment lost 5 bases and the J segment 1 base; nucleotides outside the gene matches: 4. The CDR3 protein is CASSGGQSQETQYF. The CDR3 DNA sequence: TGTGCCAGCAGCGGGGGACAGTCCCAAGAGACCCAGTACTTC.

This clonotype was seen a handful of times. The chain couples TRBV7-3 to TRBJ2-1, with no clear D. This CDR3 region has 16 residues. Looked up from germline, CDR1 is SGHTA and CDR2 is FQGTGA. Between the trimmed V and J ends, which lost 5 bases and 6 bases, there was a span of 20 bases. CDR3 residues: CASSMTPSTTLNEQFF. In DNA, the CDR3 is TGTGCCAGCAGCATGACTCCTTCCACGACCCTCAATGAGCAGTTCTTC.

This clonotype showed up many times. The chain couples TRBV29-1 to TRBJ2-2, with D perhaps TRBD1 or TRBD2 (5 bases each). Per germline, CDR1 SQVTM and CDR2 ANQGSEA. V was trimmed by 6 bases and J by 0 bases, leaving 14 bases between them. The CDR3 length is 15 residues. CDR3 DNA: TGCAGCGTCGTTCCCGGGACGGCGAACACCGGGGAGCTGTTTTTT. Translating gives CSVVPGTANTGELFF.

The chain is built from TRBV7-6 and TRBJ1-6; 7 bases are shared with TRBD1. Looked up from germline, CDR1 is SGHVS and CDR2 is FNYEAQ. This CDR3 is 15 amino acids long. Germline trimming cut 5 bases from V and 5 bases from J; bases unmatched to any gene: 6. CDR3 sequence reads: CASSPRDSNNSPLHF. The CDR3, as DNA: TGTGCCAGCAGCCCACGGGACAGCAATAATTCACCCCTCCACTTT. Together with reference TRBV7-6 and TRBJ1-6, the CDR3 gives the full variable domain: GAGVSQSPRYKVTKRGQDVALRCDPISGHVSLYWYRQALGQGPEFLTYFNYEAQQDKSGLPNDRFSAERPEGSISTLTIQRTEQRDSAMYRCASSPRDSNNSPLHFGNGTRLTVT.

This clonotype has only a few counts. This chain uses TRBV7-9 with TRBJ2-3; D is unresolved. Trimming removed 2 bases at V and 3 bases at J, with 6 bases between. This CDR3 comprises 13 residues. Germline V CDR1 and CDR2: SEHNR, FQNEAQ (reference sequence). CDR3 in amino acids: CASSLPQTDTQYF. In nucleotides, the CDR3 is TGTGCCAGCAGCTTACCGCAAACAGATACGCAGTATTTT.

This clonotype was seen a few times. The V gene is TRBV27, the J gene TRBJ1-2; D is perhaps TRBD1 (5 bases). Trimming took 7 bases from V and 2 from J, leaving 14 bases between them. Germline V CDR1 and CDR2: MNHEY, SMNVEV (reference sequence). The CDR3 loop spans 14 amino acids. CDR3 nucleotides: TGTGCCAGCACCCCTCTTTGGGGGAACTATGGCTACACCTTC. Amino acids: CASTPLWGNYGYTF.

This clonotype was seen only a few times. This chain connects TRBV19 to TRBJ1-4, with D uncertain. The V end was cut by 5 bases, the J end by 0 bases, with 10 bases between. Germline loops: CDR1 LNHDA, CDR2 SQIVND (reference sequence). This CDR3 spans 15 amino acids. The CDR3 reads CASSVSIATNEKLFF. The CDR3 DNA sequence: TGTGCCAGTAGTGTTTCGATTGCAACTAATGAAAAACTGTTTTTT.

The J gene is TRBJ2-5, the V gene TRBV7-6; possibly TRBD2 for D (6 bases). V was clipped by 2 bases and J by 0 bases, with 10 bases between them. The CDR3 runs to 15 residues. Germline-derived CDR1 and CDR2 are SGHVS and FNYEAQ. The CDR3 region has the DNA TGTGCCAGCAGCTTAAATGGAGGGTACCAAGAGACCCAGTACTTC. Protein product: CASSLNGGYQETQYF.

The CDR3 spells CASSCRTWGRLYEQYF. For the CDR3, the DNA is TGTGCCAGCAGCTGTAGAACCTGGGGACGGCTCTACGAGCAGTACTTC. V usage is TRBV12-3 or TRBV12-4 and J usage is TRBJ2-7; D is possibly TRBD1 or TRBD2 (5 bases each). Deletions cut 6 bases from V and 3 bases from J, with 21 bases between. The CDR3 is made up of 16 amino acids.

V usage is TRBV7-2 and J usage is TRBJ2-3; TRBD2 aligns across 7 bases. Germline assignment: CDR1 SGHTA and CDR2 FQGNSA. The CDR3 extends over 17 amino acids. Germline trimming cut 1 base from V and 2 bases from J; bases unmatched to any gene: 9. CDR3 protein: CASSLGAGGGITDTQYF. CDR3 nucleotides: TGTGCCAGCAGCTTAGGTGCAGGCGGGGGAATCACAGATACGCAGTATTTT. The full variable domain, in which reference TRBV7-2 and TRBJ2-3 provide the parts outside the CDR3, is GAGVSQSPSNKVTEKGKDVELRCDPISGHTALYWYRQSLGQGLEFLIYFQGNSAPDKSGLPSDRFSAERTGGSVSTLTIQRTQQEDSAVYLCASSLGAGGGITDTQYFGPGTRLTVL.

In its sample, this clonotype was seen a few times. This chain links TRBV9 with TRBJ2-5; no firm D call. The CDR3 contains 15 residues. The V end was cut by 0 bases, the J end by 4 bases, with 13 bases between. The germline V gene encodes CDR1 SGDLS and CDR2 YYNGEE. In DNA, the CDR3 is TGTGCCAGCAGCGTAGGCGGCGAGTCCTCAGAGACCCAGTACTTC. This codes for CASSVGGESSETQYF.

The chain uses TRBV20-1 and TRBJ2-2; 8 bases match TRBD2. The V segment lost 3 bases and the J segment 2 bases; nucleotides outside the gene matches: 8. In germline, CDR1 is DFQATT, CDR2 SNEGSKA (reference sequence). This CDR3 spans 16 amino acids. The CDR3 region is CSASGPGLGNTGELFF. The CDR3 DNA reads as TGCAGTGCTAGCGGCCCGGGACTAGGCAACACCGGGGAGCTGTTTTTT.

This clonotype was observed a few times. This sequence joins TRBV27 and TRBJ2-5; D perhaps matches TRBD2 (6 bases). The CDR3 runs to 17 residues. The V end was cut by 5 bases, the J end by 1 base, with 20 bases between. CDR1 and CDR2 from the germline V gene are MNHEY and SMNVEV (reference sequence). CDR3 in amino acids: CASSPTPGGRGQETQYF. The CDR3 DNA sequence: TGTGCCAGCAGTCCCACTCCCGGGGGTAGGGGCCAAGAGACCCAGTACTTC.

A few counts support this clonotype. The genes are TRBV5-1 and TRBJ2-1; TRBD2 aligns across 15 bases. The germline V gene has CDR1 SGHRS and CDR2 YFSETQ. After removal of 2 bases from V and 7 bases from J, the junction contained 4 bases not matched to a gene. This CDR3 has 16 residues. The CDR3 DNA reads as TGCGCCAGCAGCTTTGGACTAGCGGGGGGGTCGAATGAGCAGTTCTTC. Its translation: CASSFGLAGGSNEQFF.

This clonotype was counted many times. V gene TRBV7-8 combines with J gene TRBJ1-1; D is unresolved. This CDR3 is 14 amino acids long. Germline values: CDR1 SGHVS, CDR2 FQNEAQ. Trimming pared 5 bases from V and 1 base from J, leaving 11 bases between. CDR3 in DNA: TGTGCCAGCAGCAGGAGGGCGGCGAACACTGAAGCTTTCTTT. Amino acid sequence: CASSRRAANTEAFF.

This clonotype was observed a handful of times. The V call is TRBV4-3, the J call TRBJ1-2, with a weak D call TRBD1 (5 bases). With 0 bases removed from V and 8 bases from J, the gap between germline ends came to 13 bases. The germline V gene encodes CDR1 LGHNA and CDR2 YSLEER. The CDR3 runs 14 residues. The CDR3 coding sequence is TGCGCCAGCAGCCAAGATCGGGGGGTGGAGGGCTACACCTTC. Its protein is CASSQDRGVEGYTF.

Only a few counts were recorded for this clonotype. The V call is TRBV20-1, the J call TRBJ1-2; D uncertain. The CDR3 extends over 12 amino acids. Germline V CDR1 and CDR2: DFQATT, SNEGSKA (reference sequence). V lost 2 bases and J 8 bases, leaving 12 bases between the germline ends. CDR3 nucleotide sequence: TGCAGTGCTAGAAGAGGGAGCGGCGGCTACACCTTC. It codes for CSARRGSGGYTF.

This clonotype was found many times. The gene calls are TRBV29-1 and TRBJ2-2, with D possibly being TRBD1 or TRBD2 (5 bases each). With 6 bases removed from V and 0 bases from J, the gap between germline ends came to 11 bases. Germline lookup yields CDR1 SQVTM and CDR2 ANQGSEA. This CDR3 comprises 14 residues. The CDR3 protein is CSVPGTTNTGELFF. CDR3 in DNA: TGCAGCGTCCCAGGGACCACGAACACCGGGGAGCTGTTTTTT.

This clonotype was counted a few times. The J gene is TRBJ2-7, the V gene TRBV2, with 10 nucleotides matching TRBD1. Germline CDR1 SNHLY, CDR2 FYNNEI. The CDR3 contains 14 residues. With 7 bases clipped from V and 5 bases from J, the junction kept 8 bases outside the gene matches. The DNA for the CDR3 is TGTGCCAGCACCTGGGACAGGGGTAACAACGAGCAGTACTTC. Its protein product is CASTWDRGNNEQYF.

The V call is TRBV29-1, the J call TRBJ1-2; 7 positions agree with TRBD1. The ends lost 3 bases at V and 0 bases at J; junction bases unmatched: 10. Germline V gene data show CDR1 as SQVTM and CDR2 as ANQGSEA. The CDR3 length is 16 residues. The CDR3 is CSVDRQGGATNYGYTF. Written as DNA, the CDR3 is TGCAGCGTTGACCGACAGGGAGGGGCTACTAACTATGGCTACACCTTC.

This clonotype was counted only a few times. This chain links TRBV7-2 with TRBJ2-3, with 7 bases aligning to TRBD2. CDR1 is SGHTA and CDR2 is FQGNSA in the germline V gene. The length of the CDR3 is 13 residues. With 5 bases clipped from V and 2 bases from J, the junction kept 1 base outside the gene matches. The CDR3 DNA reads TGTGCCAGCAGCCGGGACTACACAGATACGCAGTATTTT. This gives the protein CASSRDYTDTQYF.

The sample holds a few counts of this clonotype. V usage is TRBV20-1 and J usage is TRBJ2-7; 9 nucleotides line up with TRBD1. This CDR3 has 15 amino acids. The junction had 10 bases not matched to a gene; V was cut back by 5 bases and J by 2 bases. Germline lookup yields CDR1 DFQATT and CDR2 SNEGSKA (reference sequence). The CDR3 sequence: CSAPLPGQGTYEQYF. The CDR3 region has the DNA TGCAGTGCTCCCTTACCGGGACAGGGTACCTACGAGCAGTACTTC.

V usage is TRBV7-8 and J usage is TRBJ2-4; maybe TRBD1 (6 bases). The CDR3 runs to 16 residues. Trimming left V 1 base short and J 6 bases short, with 16 bases between. Germline V lookup: CDR1 SGHVS, CDR2 FQNEAQ. In DNA, the CDR3 is TGTGCCAGCAGCTTAGTTGGCCTAGGGGGTGGAAACATTCAGTACTTC. Its protein is CASSLVGLGGGNIQYF.

This clonotype has a count of ten or more. V is TRBV6-5 and J is TRBJ2-5; D may match TRBD1 or TRBD2 (5 bases each). There are 16 residues in the CDR3. Trimming took 1 base from V and 5 from J, leaving 17 bases between them. Looked up from germline, CDR1 is MNHEY and CDR2 is SVGAGI. Here the CDR3 DNA reads TGTGCCAGCAGTTACTACTCGGGAAGGGGCGAGGAGACCCAGTACTTC. Its protein is CASSYYSGRGEETQYF.

This clonotype has more than one count but fewer than ten. The chain recombines TRBV30 with TRBJ2-3, with a weak D call TRBD1 (5 bases). Germline V lookup: CDR1 GTSNPN, CDR2 SVGIG (reference sequence). The CDR3 is made up of 11 amino acids. Between the trimmed V and J ends, which lost 5 bases and 6 bases, there was a span of 9 bases. This CDR3 is CAWARADTQYF. The CDR3 DNA is TGTGCCTGGGCCAGGGCCGATACGCAGTATTTT.

The chain joins TRBV2 to TRBJ1-2, with a tentative D call TRBD1 (5 bases). This CDR3 is 14 amino acids long. V shed 4 bases and J shed 4 bases, with 13 bases lying between them. CDR1 SNHLY and CDR2 FYNNEI come from the germline V gene. CDR3 nucleotide sequence: TGTGCCAGCAGTGTTGATGGGGACGGCTATGGCTACACCTTC. Encoded protein: CASSVDGDGYGYTF.

The chain couples TRBV7-2 to TRBJ2-3; TRBD2 agrees at 8 bases. The CDR3 runs to 15 residues. V trimming: 5 bases; J trimming: 4 bases; junction bases outside the gene matches: 8. The germline V gene has CDR1 SGHTA and CDR2 FQGNSA. For the CDR3, the DNA is TGTGCCAGCAGCCACGAGGGGCGGGGGGCAGATACGCAGTATTTT. This translates into CASSHEGRGADTQYF.